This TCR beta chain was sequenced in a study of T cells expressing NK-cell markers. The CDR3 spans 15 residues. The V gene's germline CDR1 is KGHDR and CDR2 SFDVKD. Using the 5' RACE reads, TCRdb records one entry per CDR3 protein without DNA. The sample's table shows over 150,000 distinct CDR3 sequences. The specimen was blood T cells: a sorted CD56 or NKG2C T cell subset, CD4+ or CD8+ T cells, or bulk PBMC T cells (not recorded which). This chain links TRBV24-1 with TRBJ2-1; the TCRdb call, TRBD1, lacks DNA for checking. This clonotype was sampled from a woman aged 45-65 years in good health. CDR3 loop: CATSDFPGAYNEQFF.